This T cell receptor beta chain comes out of a study of blood T cell repertoires in COVID-19. Study information: The samples span acute and convalescent COVID-19 from the United States, Italy and Spain.

V was pared by 1 base and J by 4 bases, with 14 bases between. The germline CDR1 and CDR2 sequences are GTSNPN and SVGIG (reference sequence). The CDR3 is 15 residues long. Source study methods: From reference gene primer amplification, estimates of nucleated cell counts were derived. Only in-frame clones appear in the TCRdb table, and some are missing; sequencing was by immunoSEQ multiplex PCR. V, J and clone size derive from that table, while D and trimming were established from the DNA sequence. The table has about 82,000 clones, over 70% seen once. The clonotype comes from a woman in her thirties or forties with active or convalescent COVID-19. Sample: peripheral blood. The chain combines TRBV30 with TRBJ1-5, with a tentative D call TRBD1 (5 bases). CDR3 amino acids: CAWSERTRSNQPQHF. In DNA, the CDR3 is TGTGCCTGGAGTGAAAGGACAAGGTCTAATCAGCCCCAGCATTTT.